Shown below are 17 T cell receptor beta chains from a single sample sequenced in a study of blood T cells in healthy people across ages. Sample-barcoded 5' priming and a J-beta primer mix drove a second PCR of roughly 7 to 11 cycles. Via MiXCR, TCRdb re-called the 5' RACE reads, giving one row per CDR3 protein. Of 1.5 million to 2 million distinct CDR3 sequences listed, around 36% are singletons. The sequenced sample consisted of blood. The receptor source for this set is a woman aged 25 to 45 in good health.

V gene TRBV7-3 combines with J gene TRBJ2-1, with 10 nucleotides matching TRBD2. Trimming at V came to 4 bases and at J to 9 bases, leaving 15 bases not matched to a gene. Germline V gene data show CDR1 as SGHTA and CDR2 as FQGTGA. CDR3 length: 17 residues. The CDR3 loop is CASSSGLAEEMRPEQFF. DNA for the CDR3: TGTGCCAGCAGCTCAGGACTAGCGGAAGAAATGCGTCCTGAGCAGTTCTTC.

This chain connects TRBV5-6 to TRBJ2-3; the D gene is possibly TRBD1 (5 bases). The ends were cut back, 4 bases at V and 2 bases at J, with 8 bases in the middle. The germline gives CDR1 SGHDT, CDR2 YYEEEE. The CDR3 has 13 amino acids. In nucleotides, the CDR3 is TGTGCCAGCAGCCCGGACACCACAGATACGCAGTATTTT. Protein sequence: CASSPDTTDTQYF.

This chain uses TRBV6-4 with TRBJ1-2, with 9 bases that match TRBD1. Germline CDR1 MRHNA, CDR2 SNTAGT. V lost 9 bases, J lost 8 bases, and 16 bases stayed unmatched. This CDR3 is built from 15 residues. The CDR3: CASRPGTGLSQGYTF. The CDR3 DNA sequence: TGTGCCAGTCGACCCGGGACAGGGCTTTCCCAGGGCTACACCTTC.

The V gene is TRBV7-9, the J gene TRBJ1-2; 7 bases are shared with TRBD1. Trimming at V came to 7 bases and at J to 2 bases, leaving 13 bases not matched to a gene. Germline V gene data show CDR1 as SEHNR and CDR2 as FQNEAQ (reference sequence). CDR3 length: 16 amino acids. CDR3: CASIPDRALFNYGYTF. Here the CDR3 DNA reads TGTGCCAGCATTCCAGACAGGGCCTTGTTCAACTATGGCTACACCTTC. Full variable domain (remainder filled in from reference TRBV7-9 and TRBJ1-2): DTGVSQNPRHKITKRGQNVTFRCDPISEHNRLYWYRQTLGQGPEFLTYFQNEAQLEKSRLLSDRFSAERPKGSFSTLEIQRTEQGDSAMYLCASIPDRALFNYGYTFGSGTRLTVV.

A note on this clonotype: One end of the junction fails to match germline, which may point to a read error. The chain combines TRBV4-2 with TRBJ1-1, with TRBD1 matching over 10 bases. This CDR3 is 15 amino acids long. CDR1 and CDR2 from the germline V gene are LGHNA and YNFKEQ. This CDR3 reads CASSRTGQGNAEAFF. The CDR3 nucleotides read TGTGCCAGCAGCCGCACGGGACAGGGGAACGCTGAAGCTTTCTTT.

This rearrangement joins TRBV4-1 to TRBJ2-5, with TRBD1 matching 8 bases. The V and J ends lost 5 bases and 4 bases, in that order; junction bases with no gene match: 9. CDR1 MGHRA and CDR2 YSYEKL come from the germline V gene. The CDR3 spans 15 residues. CDR3 sequence: CASSTRSGTGETQYF. DNA for the CDR3: TGCGCCAGCAGCACGCGCTCCGGGACAGGAGAGACCCAGTACTTC.

The table lists this clonotype with many counts. This chain joins TRBV7-2 and TRBJ2-1; 14 positions agree with TRBD2. The V gene end was trimmed by 5 bases and the J gene end by 11 bases; junction bases not matched to a gene: 8. Looked up from germline, CDR1 is SGHTA and CDR2 is FQGNSA. The CDR3 extends over 15 amino acids. The CDR3 region is CASSPTGTSGSKQFF. The CDR3, as DNA: TGTGCCAGCAGCCCTACCGGGACTAGCGGGAGCAAGCAGTTCTTC.

There are a few counts of this clonotype. The chain carries TRBV5-1 and TRBJ2-5; D uncertain. Trimming pared 0 bases from V and 5 bases from J, leaving 8 bases between. Per germline, CDR1 SGHRS and CDR2 YFSETQ. The CDR3 runs to 13 residues. CDR3 sequence reads: CASSLEGPETQYF. CDR3 nucleotides: TGCGCCAGCAGCTTGGAAGGGCCGGAGACCCAGTACTTC.

About this clonotype itself: A single base separates this from a much larger clone, so it may be a read error. The chain uses TRBV5-1 and TRBJ2-1; D not certain. The V gene's germline CDR1 is SGHRS and CDR2 YFSETQ. The CDR3 spans 13 residues. Trimming cost V 3 bases and J 4 bases, with 8 bases left between them. CDR3 in amino acids: CASSSARYNEQFF. CDR3 nucleotides: TGCGCCAGCAGCTCGGCTAGGTACAATGAGCAGTTCTTC.

In this sample, this clonotype turned up a few times. The chain uses TRBV11-1 and TRBJ2-3, with D perhaps being TRBD1 or TRBD2 (6 bases each). CDR3 length: 15 amino acids. Per the germline V gene, CDR1 is SGHAT and CDR2 is FQDESV (reference sequence). With 2 bases removed from V and 3 bases from J, the gap between germline ends came to 12 bases. The CDR3 sequence is CASSLWSGATDTQYF. CDR3 DNA sequence: TGTGCCAGCAGCTTATGGTCGGGGGCGACAGATACGCAGTATTTT.

This clonotype has only a few counts. V gene TRBV20-1 combines with J gene TRBJ2-4; 8 bases fit TRBD2. Germline V CDR1 and CDR2: DFQATT, SNEGSKA (reference sequence). The CDR3 sequence is 15 residues long. J gave up 0 bases and V 6 bases, and 7 bases lay outside the gene matches. CDR3 sequence: CSANDGGGAKNIQYF. As DNA, the CDR3 is TGCAGTGCCAACGACGGGGGGGGAGCCAAAAACATTCAGTACTTC.

This clonotype was counted a few times. The rearrangement uses TRBV2 and TRBJ2-1; 11 bases fit TRBD2. Germline lookup yields CDR1 SNHLY and CDR2 FYNNEI. This CDR3 contains 17 residues. V lost 6 bases, J lost 4 bases, and 11 bases stayed unmatched. CDR3 DNA sequence: TGTGCCAGCAGGTCCAGCAGGGCTAGCGGGGGGTACAATGAGCAGTTCTTC. Translated: CASRSSRASGGYNEQFF. Using reference TRBV2 and TRBJ2-1 for the parts outside the CDR3, the full variable domain is EPEVTQTPSHQVTQMGQEVILRCVPISNHLYFYWYRQILGQKVEFLVSFYNNEISEKSEIFDDQFSVERPDGSNFTLKIRSTKLEDSAMYFCASRSSRASGGYNEQFFGPGTRLTVL.

This clonotype appeared many times. CDR3 amino acids: CASSLVQGETQYF. The CDR3 DNA follows: TGTGCCAGCAGTTTGGTACAGGGAGAGACCCAGTACTTC. V gene TRBV7-8 combines with J gene TRBJ2-5; perhaps TRBD1 as D (6 bases). Germline V gene lookup returns CDR1 SGHVS and CDR2 FQNEAQ. V was trimmed by 6 bases and J by 4 bases, leaving 12 bases between them. The CDR3 has 13 residues.

The V gene is TRBV20-1, the J gene TRBJ1-1; TRBD1 is a possible D gene (5 bases). The CDR3 is made up of 13 amino acids. Trimming removed 5 bases from V and 6 bases from J, with 16 bases in between. The germline V gene encodes CDR1 DFQATT and CDR2 SNEGSKA (reference sequence). As DNA, the CDR3 is TGCAGTGCTGGACAATCGAGGGTACCTGAAGCTTTCTTT. Its translation is CSAGQSRVPEAFF.

This clonotype was seen only a few times. The J gene is TRBJ1-1, the V gene TRBV7-6; a possible D gene is TRBD1 (5 bases). The CDR3 spans 17 residues. Trimming removed 4 bases from V and 1 base from J, with 19 bases in between. CDR1 and CDR2 (germline): SGHVS, FNYEAQ. Written as DNA, the CDR3 is TGTGCCAGCAGCTCAGCTGGGGGGGTAGGAGGGAACACTGAAGCTTTCTTT. This sequence encodes CASSSAGGVGGNTEAFF.

For the CDR3, the DNA is TGTGCCAGCAAAACTCAGGGTACTGAGACCCAGTACTTC. This sequence encodes CASKTQGTETQYF. The chain has TRBV6-5 and TRBJ2-5, with a tentative D call TRBD1 (5 bases). The CDR3 is 13 residues long. Germline V lookup: CDR1 MNHEY, CDR2 SVGAGI. Deletions cut 7 bases from V and 5 bases from J, with 14 bases between.

This clonotype was counted only a few times. The V and J genes are TRBV6-5 and TRBJ1-5; possibly TRBD1 for D (6 bases). Germline V gene sequence: CDR1 MNHEY, CDR2 SVGAGI. CDR3 size: 14 residues. The V end was cut by 2 bases, the J end by 10 bases, with 15 bases between. The CDR3 bases are TGTGCCAGCAGTTACGGGGGGGCCCAGGAACCCCAGCATTTT. This gives the protein CASSYGGAQEPQHF.